This TCR beta chain was obtained from a study of blood T cell dynamics during melanoma immunotherapy (dated by TCRdb to about 2020). With respect to the entire study: Patients with metastatic melanoma were treated with first-line pembrolizumab or nivolumab plus ipilimumab as standard of care in the United Kingdom. A training cohort was formed from consecutive patients, and a further independent group of patients from the same centre was pooled into an external validation set. To find early correlates of response, the study profiled the peripheral T cell receptor repertoires of patients with metastatic melanoma both before and after one cycle of checkpoint inhibitor therapy.

For every bulk PBMC sample, a fixed 350 ng of DNA was loaded. The immunoSEQ TCRb Assay kit was used according to manufacturer instructions to amplify TCR beta CDR3 sequences from genomic DNA. The KAPA Library Quantification Kit for Illumina platforms was used to quantify the pooled libraries by qPCR. Sequencing of the pooled libraries was done on an Illumina NextSeq 500, with clustering at roughly 0.6-1.1 pM. The original pipeline was this. Analysis of the TCR data relied on immunoSEQ ANALYZER and the R LymphoSeq package. A rearrangement efficiency score was calculated as productive divided by the sum of productive and non-productive CDR3 sequences. Clonality was measured with the Gini coefficient and diversity with the Renyi index at alpha=1, compared pairwise between timepoints within each patient. In LymphoSeq, clonal relatedness was computed with an edit distance of 3 and repertoire similarity was computed with the Bhattacharyya coefficient. To classify response, a linear discriminant analysis based on week-3 changes in clonality and diversity was built with the R MASS and caret packages. This is the immuneACCESS table as TCRdb keeps it, with only in-frame sequences that have V and J called. A part of the clones is gone; compared with another copy, unresolved V genes explain less than half, and the rest is unexplained. Clone size and V and J calls were adopted from that table, with D and trimming inferred from the DNA. This sample holds about 19,000 clones; roughly nine tenths were observed only once. The ten largest clones take up over 6% of the sample.

With regard to this clone: Its antigen is still unknown. No much larger clonotype is one base removed from it; base qualities were not supplied.

Study-level results and caveats: The study could not determine whether the T cell clones driving repertoire changes were melanoma-specific or reflected general immune activation. The relatively small sample size was acknowledged as a potential limitation on generalization of the results. A bifurcated reorganization of the PBMC repertoire at W3, with increased clonality or increased diversity, was observed in patients who later achieved disease control, unlike in progressors.

From the cysteine through the phenylalanine, the CDR3 covers 15 amino acids. Left in the record is the CDR3 DNA by itself, 45 bases read in frame from the first base. Based on the germline V gene, the CDR1 and CDR2 sequences are MRHNA and SNTAGT. V is trimmed back by 3 bases and J by 1 base, and the junction contains 1 base that no gene match accounts for. The time point tag for this specimen amounts to: week 3, after first cycle of checkpoint inhibitor. Blood samples were taken at two points: before treatment (T0) and at week 3 (W3), which came after the first cycle of checkpoint blockade. Except for two patients with rapid clinical progression, response was assessed 12 weeks after the first infusion by RECIST 1.1; disease control meant complete response, partial response or stable disease. Patients were not eligible if they had prior systemic cancer treatment, concomitant immunosuppressant therapy or synchronous other active malignancies. Both bulk PBMC and plasma cell-free DNA were sequenced for TCR beta so that circulating cells and T cell turnover could be tracked. Lymphoprep and SepMate tubes were used to isolate PBMC from blood, and red cell lysis was then performed. DNA from PBMC and sorted T cell subsets was extracted with QIAamp DNA Blood Mini kits.

The chain couples TRBV6-4 to TRBJ2-1; TRBD2 agrees with 9 junctional bases. This clonotype originated in a human donor with melanoma. Sequencing used blood, obtained from a patient treated with checkpoint blockade. Read as DNA, the sequence is TGTGCCAGCAGTGAGGCGGGAGGGTCCTACAATGAGCAGTTCTTC. Translation gives CASSEAGGSYNEQFF.